The 12 T cell receptor beta chains given below trace back to one sample, sequenced in a study of blood T cell repertoires in COVID-19. Sequencing used immunoSEQ multiplex PCR; TCRdb keeps in-frame clones, though not all of them. The sample includes 250,000 to 300,000 clones, under 90% of them seen just once. Sample: PBMCs or T cells enriched from blood (not recorded which). The receptors originated from a woman aged 55-70 years who had recovered from COVID-19.

The chain links TRBV7-9 to TRBJ2-5; 9 bases align to TRBD2. The CDR3 is 19 amino acids. Per the germline V gene, CDR1 is SEHNR and CDR2 is FQNEAQ (reference sequence). V was pared by 5 bases and J by 1 base, with 17 bases of the junction left unmatched. CDR3 DNA sequence: TGTGCCAGCAGCCACTCCGGGACTAGCAGGGTGGGGTTCCAAGAGACCCAGTACTTC. Its translation is CASSHSGTSRVGFQETQYF. The variable domain in full, with the rest retrieved from reference TRBV7-9 and TRBJ2-5, is DTGVSQNPRHKITKRGQNVTFRCDPISEHNRLYWYRQTLGQGPEFLTYFQNEAQLEKSRLLSDRFSAERPKGSFSTLEIQRTEQGDSAMYLCASSHSGTSRVGFQETQYFGPGTRLLVL.

The CDR3 loop reads CASRSGGAIADTQYF. CDR3 nucleotide sequence: TGTGCCAGCAGGTCCGGGGGGGCCATTGCAGATACGCAGTATTTT. This chain links TRBV6-5 with TRBJ2-3; 8 positions agree with TRBD2. Germline CDR1 reads MNHEY; CDR2 reads SVGAGI. There are 15 residues in the CDR3. V trimming: 6 bases; J trimming: 4 bases; junction bases outside the gene matches: 9.

The chain employs TRBV28 and TRBJ2-5; 10 bases are shared with TRBD2. CDR3 length: 17 amino acids. CDR1 MDHEN and CDR2 SYDVKM come from the germline V gene. Trimming at V came to 7 bases and at J to 0 bases, leaving 11 bases not matched to a gene. CDR3 in amino acids: CASIRSPGLAYQETQYF. The CDR3 nucleotides read TGTGCCAGCATCCGTTCACCGGGACTAGCGTACCAAGAGACCCAGTACTTC.

The V and J genes are TRBV5-7 and TRBJ2-5; a weak D match, TRBD1 (5 bases). TRBV5-7 is filed as an ORF, its function uncertain. The CDR3 runs 15 residues. Trimming pared 4 bases from V and 5 bases from J, leaving 18 bases between. As DNA, the CDR3 is TGTGCCAGCAGCCGGCTAGAGACAGTTGAGGAGACCCAGTACTTC. It specifies CASSRLETVEETQYF.

This chain connects TRBV6-5 to TRBJ1-5; a possible D gene is TRBD1 (5 bases). Trimming left V 6 bases short and J 4 bases short, with 10 bases between. CDR1 and CDR2 (germline): MNHEY, SVGAGI. This CDR3 has 13 residues. CDR3 nucleotide sequence: TGTGCCAGCAGAGGACACCTAAATCAGCCCCAGCATTTT. Encoded protein: CASRGHLNQPQHF.

This clone occurred a few times. This sequence joins TRBV3-1 (or the pseudogene TRBV3-2) and TRBJ2-7; D possibly corresponds to TRBD1 (6 bases). There are 13 residues in the CDR3. Germline values: CDR1 LGHDT, CDR2 YNNKEL (reference sequence). Trimming pared 1 base from V and 6 bases from J, leaving 10 bases between. The CDR3: CASSQAVRGEQYF. The CDR3 nucleotides are TGTGCCAGCAGCCAAGCCGTCAGGGGCGAGCAGTACTTC.

The chain couples TRBV11-2 to TRBJ1-1; D call uncertain. From germline, CDR1 is SGHAT and CDR2 FQNNGV. With 4 bases removed from V and 8 bases from J, the gap between germline ends came to 14 bases. The CDR3 runs to 13 residues. The CDR3 nucleotides read TGTGCCAGCAGCTCAGATCGGGGAGGAGAAGCTTTCTTT. Protein: CASSSDRGGEAFF.

The chain employs TRBV28 and TRBJ1-3, with D unclear. CDR1 MDHEN and CDR2 SYDVKM come from the germline V gene. V lost 6 bases to trimming and J lost 8 bases, with 11 bases between them. The CDR3 covers 12 residues. CDR3 sequence (DNA): TGTGCCAGCAGCCAGACAATGTACACCATATATTTT. This translates into CASSQTMYTIYF.

This sequence joins TRBV3-1 (or the pseudogene TRBV3-2) and TRBJ2-7, with D tentatively TRBD1 (5 bases). This CDR3 has 13 amino acids. V was cut by 1 base and J by 5 bases, with 9 bases left in between. CDR1 LGHDT and CDR2 YNNKEL come from the germline V gene (reference sequence). CDR3 sequence (DNA): TGTGCCAGCAGCCAAGTTCGCAGGGACGAGCAGTACTTC. Protein product: CASSQVRRDEQYF.

The rearrangement links TRBV19 to TRBJ2-6; TRBD1 matches 7 bases. Germline V gives CDR1 LNHDA, CDR2 SQIVND (reference sequence). With 10 bases clipped from V and 2 bases from J, the junction kept 2 bases outside the gene matches. This CDR3 comprises 13 residues. Here the CDR3 reads CATQGAGANVLTF. The CDR3 DNA follows: TGTGCCACCCAGGGGGCTGGGGCCAACGTCCTGACTTTC.

The chain couples TRBV12-3 or TRBV12-4 to TRBJ2-2; D perhaps matches TRBD2 (5 bases). This CDR3 is built from 12 residues. V was trimmed by 7 bases and J by 8 bases, leaving 11 bases between them. The CDR3, as DNA: TGTGCCAGCAAAATAGAGGGAGGGGAGCTGTTTTTT. This encodes CASKIEGGELFF.

This clone was seen only once. The genes are TRBV6-5 and TRBJ2-7; the D is unclear. Between the trimmed V and J ends, which lost 0 bases and 3 bases, there was a span of 9 bases. CDR1 is MNHEY, CDR2 SVGAGI, per germline. The CDR3 loop spans 14 amino acids. This chain's CDR3 is CASSYSFGFYEQYF. The CDR3 nucleotides read TGTGCCAGCAGTTACTCCTTCGGGTTCTACGAGCAGTACTTC.